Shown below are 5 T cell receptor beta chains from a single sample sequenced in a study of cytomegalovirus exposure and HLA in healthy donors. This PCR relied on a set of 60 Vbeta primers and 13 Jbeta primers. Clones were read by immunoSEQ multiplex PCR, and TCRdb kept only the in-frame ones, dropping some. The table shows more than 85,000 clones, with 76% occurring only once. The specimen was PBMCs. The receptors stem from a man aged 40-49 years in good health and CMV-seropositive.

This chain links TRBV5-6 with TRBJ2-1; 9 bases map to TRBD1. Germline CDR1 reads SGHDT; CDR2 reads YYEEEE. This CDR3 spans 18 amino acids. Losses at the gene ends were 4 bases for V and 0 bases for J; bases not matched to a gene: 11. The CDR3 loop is CASSLSPGTGSSYNEQFF. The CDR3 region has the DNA TGTGCCAGCAGCCTATCCCCCGGGACAGGGAGCTCCTACAATGAGCAGTTCTTC.

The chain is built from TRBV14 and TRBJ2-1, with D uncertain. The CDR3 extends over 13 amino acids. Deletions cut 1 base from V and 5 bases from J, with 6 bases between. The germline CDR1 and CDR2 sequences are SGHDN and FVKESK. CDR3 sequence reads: CASSQGPNNEQFF. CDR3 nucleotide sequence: TGTGCCAGCAGCCAAGGTCCCAACAATGAGCAGTTCTTC.

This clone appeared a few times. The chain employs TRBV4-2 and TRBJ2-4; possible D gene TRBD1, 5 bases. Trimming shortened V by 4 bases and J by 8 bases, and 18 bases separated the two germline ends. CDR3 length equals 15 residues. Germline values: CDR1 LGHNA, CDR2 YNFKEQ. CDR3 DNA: TGTGCCAGCAGCCCCATGACTGGGGCGGCGGACATTCAGTACTTC. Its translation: CASSPMTGAADIQYF.

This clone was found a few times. CDR3 nucleotides: TGTGCCAGTAGCCCCGTCCAACAGGGGGCAAATCAGCCCCAGCATTTT. This codes for CASSPVQQGANQPQHF. This sequence joins TRBV19 and TRBJ1-5, with 9 bases that match TRBD1. V gave up 6 bases and J gave up 4 bases; unmatched junction bases: 10. The CDR3 length is 16 residues. Germline V gene sequence: CDR1 LNHDA, CDR2 SQIVND (reference sequence). The full variable domain, completed using reference TRBV19 and TRBJ1-5, is DGGITQSPKYLFRKEGQNVTLSCEQNLNHDAMYWYRQDPGQGLRLIYYSQIVNDFQKGDIAEGYSVSREKKESFPLTVTSAQKNPTAFYLCASSPVQQGANQPQHFGDGTRLSIL.

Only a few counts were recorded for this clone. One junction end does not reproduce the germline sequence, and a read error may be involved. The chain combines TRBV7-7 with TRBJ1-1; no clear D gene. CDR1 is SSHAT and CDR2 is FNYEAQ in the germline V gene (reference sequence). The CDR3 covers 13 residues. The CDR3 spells CASSLAINTEAFF. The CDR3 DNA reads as TGTGCTAGCAGCTTAGCCATCAACACTGAAGCTTTCTTT.